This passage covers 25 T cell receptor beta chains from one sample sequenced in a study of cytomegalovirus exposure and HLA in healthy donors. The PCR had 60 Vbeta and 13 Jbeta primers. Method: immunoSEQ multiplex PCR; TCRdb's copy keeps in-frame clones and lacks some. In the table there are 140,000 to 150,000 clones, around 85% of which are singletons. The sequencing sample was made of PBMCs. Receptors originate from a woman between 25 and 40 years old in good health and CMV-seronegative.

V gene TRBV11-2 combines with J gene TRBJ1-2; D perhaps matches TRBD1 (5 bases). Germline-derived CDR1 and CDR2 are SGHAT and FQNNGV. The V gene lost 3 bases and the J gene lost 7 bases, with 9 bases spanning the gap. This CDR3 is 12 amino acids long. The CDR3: CASSFGRGGYTF. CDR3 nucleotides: TGTGCCAGCAGCTTTGGGAGGGGTGGCTACACCTTC. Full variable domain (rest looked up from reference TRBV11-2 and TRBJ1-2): EAGVAQSPRYKIIEKRQSVAFWCNPISGHATLYWYQQILGQGPKLLIQFQNNGVVDDSQLPKDRFSAERLKGVDSTLKIQPAKLEDSAVYLCASSFGRGGYTFGSGTRLTVV.

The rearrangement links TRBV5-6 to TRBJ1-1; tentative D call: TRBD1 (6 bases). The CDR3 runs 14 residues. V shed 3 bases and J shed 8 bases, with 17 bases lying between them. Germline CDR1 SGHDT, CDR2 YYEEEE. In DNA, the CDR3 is TGTGCCAGCAGCTCCCTAAACAGGGAATGCGAAGCTTTCTTT. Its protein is CASSSLNRECEAFF.

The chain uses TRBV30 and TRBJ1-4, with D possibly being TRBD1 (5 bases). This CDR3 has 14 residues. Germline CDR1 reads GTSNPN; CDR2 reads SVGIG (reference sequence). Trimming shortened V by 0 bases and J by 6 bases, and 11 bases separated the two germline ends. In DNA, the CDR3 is TGTGCCTGGAGTGTGGGGCAGTCCGATGAAAAACTGTTTTTT. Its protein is CAWSVGQSDEKLFF. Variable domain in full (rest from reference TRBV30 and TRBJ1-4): SQTIHQWPATLVQPVGSPLSLECTVEGTSNPNLYWYRQAAGRGLQLLFYSVGIGQISSEVPQNLSASRPQDRQFILSSKKLLLSDSGFYLCAWSVGQSDEKLFFGSGTQLSVL.

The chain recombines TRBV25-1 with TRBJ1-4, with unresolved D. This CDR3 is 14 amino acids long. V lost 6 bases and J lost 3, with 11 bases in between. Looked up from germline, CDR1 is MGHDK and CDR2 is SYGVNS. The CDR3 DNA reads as TGTGCCAGCAGCCAGACGGACTCTAATGAAAAACTGTTTTTT. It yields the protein CASSQTDSNEKLFF.

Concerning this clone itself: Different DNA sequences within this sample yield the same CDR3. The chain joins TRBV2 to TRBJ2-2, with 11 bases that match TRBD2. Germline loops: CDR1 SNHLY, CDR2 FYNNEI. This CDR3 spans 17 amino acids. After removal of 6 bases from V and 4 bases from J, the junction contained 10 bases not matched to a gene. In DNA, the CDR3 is TGTGCCAGCAGGGAGGGTCGCGGGACTAGCGGCACCGGGGAGCTGTTTTTT. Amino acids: CASREGRGTSGTGELFF. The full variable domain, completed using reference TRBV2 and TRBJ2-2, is EPEVTQTPSHQVTQMGQEVILRCVPISNHLYFYWYRQILGQKVEFLVSFYNNEISEKSEIFDDQFSVERPDGSNFTLKIRSTKLEDSAMYFCASREGRGTSGTGELFFGEGSRLTVL.

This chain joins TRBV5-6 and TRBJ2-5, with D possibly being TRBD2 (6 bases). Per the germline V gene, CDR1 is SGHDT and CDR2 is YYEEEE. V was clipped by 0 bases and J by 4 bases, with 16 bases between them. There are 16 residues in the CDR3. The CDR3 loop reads CASSLGGDGGRETQYF. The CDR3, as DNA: TGTGCCAGCAGCTTGGGGGGCGACGGGGGAAGAGAGACCCAGTACTTC.

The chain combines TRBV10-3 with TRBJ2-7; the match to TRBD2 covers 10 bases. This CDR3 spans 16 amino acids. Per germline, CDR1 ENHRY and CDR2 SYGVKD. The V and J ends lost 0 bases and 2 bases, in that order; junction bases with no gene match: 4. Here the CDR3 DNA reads TGTGCCATCAGTGAGTCCGGGACTAGCGAAGCCTACGAGCAGTACTTC. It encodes CAISESGTSEAYEQYF.

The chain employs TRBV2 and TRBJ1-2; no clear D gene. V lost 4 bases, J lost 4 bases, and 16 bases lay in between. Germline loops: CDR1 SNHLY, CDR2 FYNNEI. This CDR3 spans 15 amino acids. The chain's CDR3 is CASSVRRESLYGYTF. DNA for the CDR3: TGTGCCAGCAGTGTAAGGAGGGAGAGCCTCTATGGCTACACCTTC. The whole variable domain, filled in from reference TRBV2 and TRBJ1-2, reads EPEVTQTPSHQVTQMGQEVILRCVPISNHLYFYWYRQILGQKVEFLVSFYNNEISEKSEIFDDQFSVERPDGSNFTLKIRSTKLEDSAMYFCASSVRRESLYGYTFGSGTRLTVV.

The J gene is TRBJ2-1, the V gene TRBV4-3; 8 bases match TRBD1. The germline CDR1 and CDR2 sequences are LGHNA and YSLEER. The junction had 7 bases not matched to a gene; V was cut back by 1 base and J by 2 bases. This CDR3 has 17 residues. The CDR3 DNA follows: TGCGCCAGCAGCCAAGCCCTAGGACAGGGCCCCTACAATGAGCAGTTCTTC. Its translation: CASSQALGQGPYNEQFF.

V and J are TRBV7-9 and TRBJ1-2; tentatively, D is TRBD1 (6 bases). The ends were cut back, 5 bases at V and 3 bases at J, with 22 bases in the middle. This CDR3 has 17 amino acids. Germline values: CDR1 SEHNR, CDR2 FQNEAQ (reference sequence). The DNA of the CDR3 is TGTGCCAGCAGCCTAGGGGGAGACGGGGGGCGCGACTATGGCTACACCTTC. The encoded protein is CASSLGGDGGRDYGYTF.

Here the CDR3 reads CASSEAVRGGQGANYGYTF. The CDR3 nucleotides are TGTGCCAGCAGTGAAGCGGTTCGTGGGGGACAGGGGGCTAACTATGGCTACACCTTC. The chain has TRBV6-1 and TRBJ1-2; TRBD1 matches 11 bases. V shed 0 bases, J shed 0 bases, and the junction held 9 bases outside the gene matches. CDR1 and CDR2 from the germline V gene are MNHNS and SASEGT. This CDR3 contains 19 residues.

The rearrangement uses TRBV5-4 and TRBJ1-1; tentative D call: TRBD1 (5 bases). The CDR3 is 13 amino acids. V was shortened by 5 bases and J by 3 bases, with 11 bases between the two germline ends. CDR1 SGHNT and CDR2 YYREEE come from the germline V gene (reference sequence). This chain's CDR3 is CASSLWGDTEAFF. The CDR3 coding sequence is TGTGCCAGCAGTTTGTGGGGGGACACTGAAGCTTTCTTT.

This CDR3 reads CASSSGTAEGQPQHF. The DNA for the CDR3 is TGTGCCAGCAGTTCCGGGACAGCGGAGGGCCAGCCCCAGCATTTT. J is TRBJ1-5 and V is TRBV28; 7 bases agree with TRBD1. V shed 4 bases and J 7 bases; nucleotides not matched to a gene: 10. The CDR3 totals 15 residues. Germline-derived CDR1 and CDR2 are MDHEN and SYDVKM.

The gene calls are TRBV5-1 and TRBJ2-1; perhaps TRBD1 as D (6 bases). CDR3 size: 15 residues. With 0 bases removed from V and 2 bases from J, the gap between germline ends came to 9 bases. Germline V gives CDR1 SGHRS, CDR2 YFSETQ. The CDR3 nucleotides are TGCGCCAGCAGCTTGGAACAGGGAGCCTACAATGAGCAGTTCTTC. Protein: CASSLEQGAYNEQFF.

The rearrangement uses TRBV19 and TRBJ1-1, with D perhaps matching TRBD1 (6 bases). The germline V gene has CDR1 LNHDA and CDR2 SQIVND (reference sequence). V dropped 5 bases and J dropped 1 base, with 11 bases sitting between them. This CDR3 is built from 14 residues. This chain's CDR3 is CASSVDRKNTEAFF. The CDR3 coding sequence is TGTGCCAGTAGTGTCGACAGGAAGAACACTGAAGCTTTCTTT.

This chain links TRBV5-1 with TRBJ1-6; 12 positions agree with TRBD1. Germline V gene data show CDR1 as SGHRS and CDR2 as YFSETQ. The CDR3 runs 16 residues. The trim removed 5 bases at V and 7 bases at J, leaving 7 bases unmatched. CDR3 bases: TGCGCCAGCAGTTCGGGACAGGGGGCGAGGAATTCACCCCTCCACTTT. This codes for CASSSGQGARNSPLHF.

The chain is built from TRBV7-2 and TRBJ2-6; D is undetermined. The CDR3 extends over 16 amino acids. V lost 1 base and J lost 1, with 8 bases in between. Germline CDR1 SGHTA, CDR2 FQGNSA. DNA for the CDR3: TGTGCCAGCAGCTTAGGGTCAGGATCTGGGGCCAACGTCCTGACTTTC. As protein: CASSLGSGSGANVLTF. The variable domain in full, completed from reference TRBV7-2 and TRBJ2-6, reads GAGVSQSPSNKVTEKGKDVELRCDPISGHTALYWYRQSLGQGLEFLIYFQGNSAPDKSGLPSDRFSAERTGGSVSTLTIQRTQQEDSAVYLCASSLGSGSGANVLTFGAGSRLTVL.

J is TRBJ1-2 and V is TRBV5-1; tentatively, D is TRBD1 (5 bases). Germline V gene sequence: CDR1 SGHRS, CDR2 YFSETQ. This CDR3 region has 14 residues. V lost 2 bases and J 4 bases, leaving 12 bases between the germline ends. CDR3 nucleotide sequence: TGCGCCAGCAGCTTTGGGCAGGGAGGCTATGGCTACACCTTC. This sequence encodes CASSFGQGGYGYTF.

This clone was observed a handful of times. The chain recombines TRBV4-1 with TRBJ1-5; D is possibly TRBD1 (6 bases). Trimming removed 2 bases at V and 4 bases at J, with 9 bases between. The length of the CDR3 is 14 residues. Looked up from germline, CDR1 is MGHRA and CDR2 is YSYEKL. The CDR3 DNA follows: TGCGCCAGCAGCCAACCCGACAGGAATCAGCCCCAGCATTTT. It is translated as CASSQPDRNQPQHF.

The chain's CDR3 is CASSLDTGGNTIYF. In DNA, the CDR3 is TGTGCCAGCAGCTTAGATACGGGGGGAAACACCATATATTTT. J is TRBJ1-3 and V is TRBV7-9; no clear D. The CDR3 has 14 residues. Looked up from germline, CDR1 is SEHNR and CDR2 is FQNEAQ (reference sequence). The ends were cut back, 1 base at V and 4 bases at J, with 8 bases in the middle. The full variable domain, rest sourced from reference TRBV7-9 and TRBJ1-3, is DTGVSQNPRHKITKRGQNVTFRCDPISEHNRLYWYRQTLGQGPEFLTYFQNEAQLEKSRLLSDRFSAERPKGSFSTLEIQRTEQGDSAMYLCASSLDTGGNTIYFGEGSWLTVV.

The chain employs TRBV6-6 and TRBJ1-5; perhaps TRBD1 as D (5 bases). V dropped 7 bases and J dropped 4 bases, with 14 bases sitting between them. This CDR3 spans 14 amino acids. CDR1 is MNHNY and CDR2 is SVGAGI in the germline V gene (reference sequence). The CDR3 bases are TGTGCCAGCACCCCCCGGGCAGGGAATCAGCCCCAGCATTTT. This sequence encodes CASTPRAGNQPQHF.

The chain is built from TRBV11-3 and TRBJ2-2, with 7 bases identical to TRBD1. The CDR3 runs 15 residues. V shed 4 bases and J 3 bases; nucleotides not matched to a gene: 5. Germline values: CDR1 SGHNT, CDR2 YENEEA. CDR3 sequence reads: CASSSGGPDTGELFF. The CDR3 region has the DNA TGTGCCAGCAGCTCAGGGGGTCCGGACACCGGGGAGCTGTTTTTT.

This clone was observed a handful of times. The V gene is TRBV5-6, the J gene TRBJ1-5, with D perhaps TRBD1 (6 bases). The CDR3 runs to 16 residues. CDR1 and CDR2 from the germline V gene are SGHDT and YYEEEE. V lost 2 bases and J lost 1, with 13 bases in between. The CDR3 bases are TGTGCCAGCAGCTTTGGACAGCCCTGGAGCAATCAGCCCCAGCATTTT. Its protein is CASSFGQPWSNQPQHF.

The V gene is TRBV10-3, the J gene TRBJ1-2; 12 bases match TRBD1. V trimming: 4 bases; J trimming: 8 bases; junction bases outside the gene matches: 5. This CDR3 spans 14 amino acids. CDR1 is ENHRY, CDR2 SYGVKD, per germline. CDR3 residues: CAISAGQGAWGYTF. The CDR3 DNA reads TGTGCCATCAGTGCGGGACAGGGGGCGTGGGGCTACACCTTC.

DNA of the CDR3: TGTGCCAGCAGCTCAGGGACAGGGCTCGACTATGGCTACACCTTC. Encoded protein: CASSSGTGLDYGYTF. The chain combines TRBV11-2 with TRBJ1-2, with 9 bases aligning to TRBD1. CDR1 SGHAT and CDR2 FQNNGV come from the germline V gene. The V gene end was trimmed by 4 bases and the J gene end by 3 bases; junction bases not matched to a gene: 6. This CDR3 region has 15 residues.